Each of the 32 T cell receptor beta chains below was sequenced from the same sample in a study of somatic mutations in cytotoxic T cells in rheumatoid arthritis (dated by TCRdb to the late 2010s). The library was prepared using the immunoSEQ multiplex PCR assay. As stored in TCRdb, this immuneACCESS dataset retains in-frame rearrangements with V and J assigned. A fraction of the clones does not appear; measured against another copy, unresolved V genes explain less than half of the discrepancy, and the remainder lacks a known reason. This sample is represented by about 19,000 clones; around 86% of them were singletons. The ten largest make up roughly 14% of the sample. Sequenced: CD8+ T cells sorted from blood. Receptors were obtained from an adult with rheumatoid arthritis.

This sequence joins TRBV13 and TRBJ1-1; no clear D gene. Trimming stripped 1 base from V and 5 bases from J, with 5 bases between. The CDR3 contains 12 residues. Germline V gene sequence: CDR1 PRHDT, CDR2 FYEKMQ (reference sequence). CDR3 loop: CASSLVYTEAFF. As DNA, the CDR3 is TGTGCCAGCAGCTTAGTGTATACTGAAGCTTTCTTT.

The chain has TRBV5-1 and TRBJ2-6; 14 bases fit TRBD2. V was pared by 3 bases and J by 3 bases, with 5 bases of the junction left unmatched. Germline CDR1 SGHRS, CDR2 YFSETQ. The CDR3 loop spans 18 amino acids. The CDR3 coding sequence is TGCGCCAGCAGCTGGGGACTAGCGGGAGCGCGTGGGGCCAACGTCCTGACTTTC. Protein: CASSWGLAGARGANVLTF.

The chain links TRBV11-2 to TRBJ2-7, with a possible D match to TRBD2 (5 bases). The CDR3 is made up of 14 amino acids. V was cut by 5 bases and J by 2 bases, with 13 bases left in between. Germline CDR1 SGHAT, CDR2 FQNNGV. CDR3 residues: CASSLGTGAYEQYF. CDR3 sequence (DNA): TGTGCCAGCAGCCTAGGCACCGGGGCCTACGAGCAGTACTTC.

The chain links TRBV27 to TRBJ2-5; perhaps D is TRBD1 or TRBD2 (6 bases each). Germline values: CDR1 MNHEY, CDR2 SMNVEV (reference sequence). V was clipped by 2 bases and J by 5 bases, with 9 bases between them. This CDR3 spans 13 amino acids. The CDR3: CASSLGGRETQYF. CDR3 bases: TGTGCCAGCAGTTTAGGGGGGCGGGAGACCCAGTACTTC.

The chain recombines TRBV6-4 with TRBJ2-2, with a tentative D call TRBD2 (5 bases). The CDR3 is 14 amino acids. V was cut by 7 bases and J by 3 bases, with 12 bases left in between. Germline V gives CDR1 MRHNA, CDR2 SNTAGT. CDR3 amino acids: CASKSAEDTGELFF. CDR3 bases: TGTGCCAGCAAGTCAGCGGAGGACACCGGGGAGCTGTTTTTT.

The rearrangement joins TRBV27 to TRBJ2-7, with D perhaps assigned TRBD1 or TRBD2 (5 bases each). Trimming left V 4 bases short and J 3 bases short, with 19 bases between. The CDR3 runs to 16 residues. Germline assignment: CDR1 MNHEY and CDR2 SMNVEV (reference sequence). The CDR3 loop is CASSSHPGPLIYEQYF. The CDR3 bases are TGTGCCAGCAGTTCCCACCCGGGACCGTTGATCTACGAGCAGTACTTC.

This chain uses TRBV13 with TRBJ2-1; a weak D match, TRBD2 (5 bases). The V gene lost 0 bases and the J gene lost 0 bases, with 9 bases spanning the gap. The length of the CDR3 is 16 residues. CDR1 and CDR2 from the germline V gene are PRHDT and FYEKMQ (reference sequence). The CDR3 DNA follows: TGTGCCAGCAGCTTAGGCGTAGGGAGCTCCTACAATGAGCAGTTCTTC. Its protein product is CASSLGVGSSYNEQFF.

The V call is TRBV9, the J call TRBJ1-2, with no clear D. This CDR3 contains 12 residues. The germline V and J ends were trimmed by 3 bases and 4 bases, with 7 bases remaining between them. Germline V gene data show CDR1 as SGDLS and CDR2 as YYNGEE. CDR3 sequence reads: CASSGTGYGYTF. Here the CDR3 DNA reads TGTGCCAGCAGCGGGACGGGCTATGGCTACACCTTC.

The J gene is TRBJ1-2, the V gene TRBV6-5; 8 nucleotides match TRBD1. Germline lookup yields CDR1 MNHEY and CDR2 SVGAGI. The CDR3 has 13 residues. The ends lost 7 bases at V and 8 bases at J; junction bases unmatched: 9. CDR3 DNA: TGTGCCAGCACCCCGCGGGGGACAGGAGGCTACACCTTC. It is translated as CASTPRGTGGYTF.

Here the CDR3 reads CASSQQGSANEKLFF. CDR3 nucleotides: TGCGCCAGCAGCCAACAGGGTAGTGCTAATGAAAAACTGTTTTTT. The chain has TRBV4-1 and TRBJ1-4; D perhaps matches TRBD1 (5 bases). Trimming pared 2 bases from V and 3 bases from J, leaving 10 bases between. The CDR3 covers 15 residues. Germline V gives CDR1 MGHRA, CDR2 YSYEKL.

The V and J genes are TRBV7-9 and TRBJ1-2; no definite D call. Trimming took off 3 bases at V and 6 bases at J, with 8 bases between the two ends. The germline V gene encodes CDR1 SEHNR and CDR2 FQNEAQ (reference sequence). The CDR3 contains 12 residues. CDR3 sequence (DNA): TGTGCCAGCAGCTTCAGTGACAATGGCTACACCTTC. It is translated as CASSFSDNGYTF. Drawing the rest from reference TRBV7-9 and TRBJ1-2, the complete variable domain is DTGVSQNPRHKITKRGQNVTFRCDPISEHNRLYWYRQTLGQGPEFLTYFQNEAQLEKSRLLSDRFSAERPKGSFSTLEIQRTEQGDSAMYLCASSFSDNGYTFGSGTRLTVV.

Only one count was recorded for this clone. The chain recombines TRBV7-9 with TRBJ2-1; 12 bases match TRBD2. The CDR3 is 15 amino acids. Trimming removed 2 bases from V and 8 bases from J; junction bases left unmatched: 4. Germline V gene data show CDR1 as SEHNR and CDR2 as FQNEAQ (reference sequence). The CDR3 sequence: CASSLTTSGSYEQFF. The CDR3 DNA reads as TGTGCCAGCAGCTTAACGACTAGCGGGAGCTATGAGCAGTTCTTC. Full variable domain (outside the CDR3, taken from reference TRBV7-9 and TRBJ2-1): DTGVSQNPRHKITKRGQNVTFRCDPISEHNRLYWYRQTLGQGPEFLTYFQNEAQLEKSRLLSDRFSAERPKGSFSTLEIQRTEQGDSAMYLCASSLTTSGSYEQFFGPGTRLTVL.

V and J are TRBV10-3 and TRBJ1-3, with D unclear. Trimming cost V 11 bases and J 2 bases, with 7 bases left between them. The CDR3 consists of 11 residues. From germline, CDR1 is ENHRY and CDR2 SYGVKD. CDR3 residues: CAAHTGNTIYF. In DNA form, the CDR3 reads TGTGCCGCTCACACTGGAAACACCATATATTTT.

The gene calls are TRBV28 and TRBJ1-1, with D tentatively TRBD1 (6 bases). The CDR3 runs to 12 residues. Germline assignment: CDR1 MDHEN and CDR2 SYDVKM. The germline V and J ends were trimmed by 11 bases and 3 bases, with 13 bases remaining between them. The CDR3 DNA is TGTGCCCACGGGGGCCGGGACACTGAAGCTTTCTTT. It encodes CAHGGRDTEAFF.

The rearrangement links TRBV7-3 to TRBJ2-3; 8 bases line up with TRBD2. V trimming: 4 bases; J trimming: 2 bases; junction bases outside the gene matches: 5. CDR1 and CDR2 (germline): SGHTA, FQGTGA. The CDR3 runs to 15 residues. The CDR3 here is CASSSAGGNTDTQYF. For the CDR3, the DNA is TGTGCCAGCAGCTCCGCGGGGGGTAACACAGATACGCAGTATTTT.

The V and J genes are TRBV6-1 and TRBJ1-5, with 10 nucleotides matching TRBD1. Germline CDR1 and CDR2: MNHNS and SASEGT. Trimming cost V 8 bases and J 6 bases; bases outside gene matches: 7. CDR3 length equals 14 residues. The CDR3 DNA sequence: TGTGCCAGCCTCCTGAGGGACAGGGGTCAGCCCCAGCATTTT. As protein: CASLLRDRGQPQHF.

The CDR3 is CASSQGLGGNTEAFF. The CDR3 nucleotides read TGCGCCAGCAGCCAAGGGCTGGGGGGGAACACTGAAGCTTTCTTT. V gene TRBV4-1 combines with J gene TRBJ1-1; D is possibly TRBD1 (5 bases). Germline V gene lookup returns CDR1 MGHRA and CDR2 YSYEKL. V lost 1 base and J lost 1, with 10 bases in between. This CDR3 contains 15 residues.

The chain combines TRBV7-9 with TRBJ1-1; no clear D gene. Germline V lookup: CDR1 SEHNR, CDR2 FQNEAQ (reference sequence). The CDR3 is 10 residues long. Trimming pared 5 bases from V and 11 bases from J, leaving 9 bases between. This chain's CDR3 is CASSLFEAFF. The CDR3 DNA is TGTGCCAGCAGCCTCTTCGAGGCTTTCTTT.

The J gene is TRBJ2-7, the V gene TRBV15, with D tentatively TRBD1 (6 bases). Trimming removed 1 base from V and 4 bases from J, with 17 bases in between. The CDR3 is 16 amino acids. Germline V lookup: CDR1 LNHNV, CDR2 YYDKDF (reference sequence). Written as DNA, the CDR3 is TGTGCCACCAGCAGAGGAGAACAGGGCCCTGAATACGAGCAGTACTTC. It encodes CATSRGEQGPEYEQYF.

The chain uses TRBV7-8 and TRBJ1-5, with D uncertain. Trimming shortened V by 2 bases and J by 5 bases, and 16 bases separated the two germline ends. The CDR3 is 16 residues long. Germline CDR1 reads SGHVS; CDR2 reads FQNEAQ. The DNA for the CDR3 is TGTGCCAGCAGCTTACCCCCTTATAACCCCCATCAGCCCCAGCATTTT. It specifies CASSLPPYNPHQPQHF.

This clone is judged large (0.1 to 1%). This chain joins TRBV7-9 and TRBJ1-1; 8 bases fit TRBD1. This CDR3 comprises 14 residues. The germline V gene has CDR1 SEHNR and CDR2 FQNEAQ (reference sequence). The V and J ends lost 5 bases and 6 bases, in that order; junction bases with no gene match: 8. CDR3 in amino acids: CASSAADRGAEAFF. The CDR3 DNA is TGTGCCAGCAGCGCCGCCGACAGGGGCGCTGAAGCTTTCTTT.

As regards this clone: Other DNA sequences in this sample translate to the same CDR3. The chain carries TRBV11-3 and TRBJ2-1; TRBD1 aligns across 9 bases. Germline CDR1 and CDR2: SGHNT and YENEEA. V gave up 5 bases and J gave up 5 bases; unmatched junction bases: 7. The CDR3 is 15 amino acids. In DNA form, the CDR3 reads TGTGCCAGCAGCCCCGGACAGGGGATGAACAATGAGCAGTTCTTC. Encoded protein: CASSPGQGMNNEQFF.

This chain uses TRBV9 with TRBJ1-2; 7 nucleotides agree with TRBD1. The germline gives CDR1 SGDLS, CDR2 YYNGEE. This CDR3 contains 14 residues. V lost 4 bases to trimming and J lost 2 bases; unmatched junction nucleotides: 5. The CDR3: CASSPLTGNYGYTF. As DNA, the CDR3 is TGTGCCAGCAGCCCCCTGACAGGGAACTATGGCTACACCTTC.

The V call is TRBV2, the J call TRBJ1-1; 8 nucleotides match TRBD1. The trim removed 3 bases at V and 3 bases at J, leaving 9 bases unmatched. Germline V gene lookup returns CDR1 SNHLY and CDR2 FYNNEI. The CDR3 length is 16 residues. The CDR3: CASSEHPQGADTEAFF. The CDR3 DNA sequence: TGTGCCAGCAGTGAGCATCCCCAGGGGGCGGACACTGAAGCTTTCTTT.

The genes are TRBV13 and TRBJ2-7; no clear D gene. The CDR3 is made up of 14 amino acids. CDR1 is PRHDT and CDR2 is FYEKMQ in the germline V gene (reference sequence). V was clipped by 0 bases and J by 6 bases, with 12 bases between them. CDR3 protein: CASSLGTLGSEQYF. As DNA, the CDR3 is TGTGCCAGCAGCTTAGGGACACTCGGTTCCGAGCAGTACTTC.

This chain uses TRBV9 with TRBJ1-4, with D hard to call. V was clipped by 4 bases and J by 0 bases, with 4 bases between them. The germline V gene has CDR1 SGDLS and CDR2 YYNGEE. The CDR3 covers 13 residues. The CDR3 protein is CASSTATNEKLFF. The CDR3 DNA reads TGTGCCAGCAGCACTGCAACTAATGAAAAACTGTTTTTT.

The gene calls are TRBV29-1 and TRBJ1-3, with D tentatively TRBD1 (6 bases). Trimming cost V 8 bases and J 0 bases, with 17 bases left between them. This CDR3 is built from 15 residues. Germline loops: CDR1 SQVTM, CDR2 ANQGSEA. This chain's CDR3 is CSLRGTRSSGNTIYF. In DNA form, the CDR3 reads TGCAGCCTTCGAGGGACACGGTCCTCTGGAAACACCATATATTTT. The variable domain in full, with the rest retrieved from reference TRBV29-1 and TRBJ1-3, is SAVISQKPSRDICQRGTSLTIQCQVDSQVTMMFWYRQQPGQSLTLIATANQGSEATYESGFVIDKFPISRPNLTFSTLTVSNMSPEDSSIYLCSLRGTRSSGNTIYFGEGSWLTVV.

This chain uses TRBV4-3 with TRBJ2-3, with no clear D. Germline CDR1 reads LGHNA; CDR2 reads YSLEER. V was clipped by 1 base and J by 0 bases, with 8 bases between them. CDR3 length equals 15 residues. CDR3 sequence (DNA): TGCGCCAGCAGCCAAGCCCCCCTTAGCACAGATACGCAGTATTTT. Residues: CASSQAPLSTDTQYF.

The chain carries TRBV7-2 and TRBJ2-7, with TRBD2 identical over 10 bases. Germline CDR1 is SGHTA and CDR2 is FQGNSA. The V gene end was trimmed by 0 bases and the J gene end by 10 bases; junction bases not matched to a gene: 27. CDR3 length: 21 residues. CDR3 nucleotide sequence: TGTGCCAGCAGCTTAGCTGGGACTAGCGAGACAATGAACCGTAATCTGGTCCGTCAGTACTTC. Protein sequence: CASSLAGTSETMNRNLVRQYF.

The V gene is TRBV6-5, the J gene TRBJ1-3; D is perhaps TRBD1 (5 bases). Germline-derived CDR1 and CDR2 are MNHEY and SVGAGI. V lost 4 bases to trimming and J lost 2 bases, with 12 bases between them. CDR3 length: 15 amino acids. CDR3 in DNA: TGTGCCAGCAGTTCCGGGCCGGGGGCTGGAAACACCATATATTTT. This translates into CASSSGPGAGNTIYF.

The genes are TRBV28 and TRBJ2-2; TRBD1 is a possible D gene (7 bases). The CDR3 totals 14 residues. Germline CDR1 is MDHEN and CDR2 is SYDVKM. V was trimmed by 6 bases and J by 4 bases, leaving 12 bases between them. Here the CDR3 reads CASRRQGGTGELFF. The CDR3, as DNA: TGTGCCAGCAGGAGACAGGGAGGCACCGGGGAGCTGTTTTTT.

This clone was recorded once. The V gene is TRBV9, the J gene TRBJ2-1; 7 nucleotides align to TRBD2. This CDR3 spans 15 amino acids. Germline V gives CDR1 SGDLS, CDR2 YYNGEE. With 4 bases clipped from V and 0 bases from J, the junction kept 4 bases outside the gene matches. The chain's CDR3 is CASSTSGTSYNEQFF. The DNA for the CDR3 is TGTGCCAGCAGCACAAGCGGGACCTCCTACAATGAGCAGTTCTTC.